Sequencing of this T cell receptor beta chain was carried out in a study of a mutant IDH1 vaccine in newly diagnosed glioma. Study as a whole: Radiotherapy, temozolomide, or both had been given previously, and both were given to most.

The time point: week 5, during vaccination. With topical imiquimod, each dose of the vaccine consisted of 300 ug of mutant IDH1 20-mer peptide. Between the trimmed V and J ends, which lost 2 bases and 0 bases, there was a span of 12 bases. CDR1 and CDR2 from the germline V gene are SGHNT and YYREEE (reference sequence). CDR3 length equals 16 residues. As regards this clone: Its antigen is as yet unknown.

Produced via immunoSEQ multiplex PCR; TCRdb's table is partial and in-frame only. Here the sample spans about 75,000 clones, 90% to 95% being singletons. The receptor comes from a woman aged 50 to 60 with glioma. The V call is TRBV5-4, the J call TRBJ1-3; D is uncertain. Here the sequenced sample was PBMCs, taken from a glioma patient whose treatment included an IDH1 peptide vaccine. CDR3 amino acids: CASSLPGGNSGNTIYF. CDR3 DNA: TGTGCCAGCAGCTTACCTGGCGGCAACTCTGGAAACACCATATATTTT.